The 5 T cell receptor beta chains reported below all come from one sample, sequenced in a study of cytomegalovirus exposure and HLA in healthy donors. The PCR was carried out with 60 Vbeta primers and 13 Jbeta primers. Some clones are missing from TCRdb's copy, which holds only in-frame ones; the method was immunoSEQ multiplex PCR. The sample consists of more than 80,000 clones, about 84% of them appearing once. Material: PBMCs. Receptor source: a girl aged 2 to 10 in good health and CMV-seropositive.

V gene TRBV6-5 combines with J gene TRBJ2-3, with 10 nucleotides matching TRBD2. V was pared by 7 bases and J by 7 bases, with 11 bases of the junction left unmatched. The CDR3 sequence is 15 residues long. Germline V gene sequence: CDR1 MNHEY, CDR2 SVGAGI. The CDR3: CASTPWGLANHTQYF. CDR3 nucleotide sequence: TGTGCCAGCACTCCCTGGGGACTAGCGAACCATACGCAGTATTTT.

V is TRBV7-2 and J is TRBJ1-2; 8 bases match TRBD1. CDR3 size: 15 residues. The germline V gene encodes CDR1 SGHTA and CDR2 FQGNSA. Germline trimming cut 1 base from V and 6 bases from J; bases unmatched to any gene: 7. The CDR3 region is CASSLVAQGVHGYTF. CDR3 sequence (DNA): TGTGCCAGCAGCTTAGTGGCACAGGGGGTCCATGGCTACACCTTC.

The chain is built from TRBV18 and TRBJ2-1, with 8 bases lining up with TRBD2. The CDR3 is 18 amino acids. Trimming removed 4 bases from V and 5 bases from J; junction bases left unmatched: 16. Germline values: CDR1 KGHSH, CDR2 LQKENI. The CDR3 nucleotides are TGTGCCAGCTCACGGGTGTCAGGTAGGCTAGCGGGTGACAATGAGCAGTTCTTC. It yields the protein CASSRVSGRLAGDNEQFF.

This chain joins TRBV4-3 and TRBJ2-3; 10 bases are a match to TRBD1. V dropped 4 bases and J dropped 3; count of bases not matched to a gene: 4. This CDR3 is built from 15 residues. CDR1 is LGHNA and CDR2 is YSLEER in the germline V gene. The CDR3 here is CASSRRDRGTDTQYF. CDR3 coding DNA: TGCGCCAGCAGCCGCCGGGACAGGGGAACAGATACGCAGTATTTT.

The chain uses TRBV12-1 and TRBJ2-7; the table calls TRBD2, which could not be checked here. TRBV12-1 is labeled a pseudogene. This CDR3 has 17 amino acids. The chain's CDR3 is CASSFVSSGSSPYEQYF. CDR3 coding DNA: TGTGCCAGCAGCTTTGTCTCTAGCGGGAGTAGCCCCTACGAGCAGTACTTC.